The T cell receptor beta chain under discussion was sequenced for a study of T cell responses to AZD1222 COVID-19 vaccine. Study-level information: Second-dose groups at about 4 or about 12 weeks were pooled.

Produced via immunoSEQ multiplex PCR; TCRdb's table is partial and in-frame only. The sample holds around 87,000 clones, 85% to 90% seen once. This CDR3 has 17 residues. Germline V lookup: CDR1 SEHNR, CDR2 FQNEAQ (reference sequence). With V trimmed by 3 bases and J by 2 bases, 7 bases remained unmatched. The chain couples TRBV7-9 to TRBJ2-6; 7 bases agree with TRBD1. The source is an adult in good health. The sequencing used peripheral blood, collected on day 0 of AZD1222 vaccination. CDR3 residues: CASSFNTTGPGANVLTF. CDR3 sequence (DNA): TGTGCCAGCAGCTTTAACACGACAGGGCCTGGGGCCAACGTCCTGACTTTC.